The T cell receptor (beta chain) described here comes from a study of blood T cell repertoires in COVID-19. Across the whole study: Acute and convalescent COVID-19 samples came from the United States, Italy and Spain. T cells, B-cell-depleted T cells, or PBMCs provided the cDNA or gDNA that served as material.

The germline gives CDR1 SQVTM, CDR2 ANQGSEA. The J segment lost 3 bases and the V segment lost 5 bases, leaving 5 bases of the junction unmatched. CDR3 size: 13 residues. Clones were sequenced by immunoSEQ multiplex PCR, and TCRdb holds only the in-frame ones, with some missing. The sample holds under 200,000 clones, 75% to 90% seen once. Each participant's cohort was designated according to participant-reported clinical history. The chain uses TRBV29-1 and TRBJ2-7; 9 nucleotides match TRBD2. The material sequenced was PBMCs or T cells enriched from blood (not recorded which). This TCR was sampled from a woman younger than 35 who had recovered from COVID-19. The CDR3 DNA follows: TGCAGCGTTCGACTAGCGGAGAACTACGAGCAGTACTTC. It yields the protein CSVRLAENYEQYF.